Listed below are T cell receptor beta chains from one sample, sequenced in a study of T cell responses to AZD1222 COVID-19 vaccine. Some clones are missing from TCRdb's copy, which holds only in-frame ones; the method was immunoSEQ multiplex PCR. The table has more than 85,000 clones, 87% seen once; the top ten hold approximately 5.5%. The sequenced sample was peripheral blood, obtained on day 0 of AZD1222 vaccination. The receptor source for this set is an adult in good health. Both conserved end residues are trimmed from each CDR3. Each record gives: V gene, CDR3 protein.

TRBV7-2 | ASSFQINTEAF
TRBV7-2 | ASSFTGRETQY
TRBV2 | ASRASELFSNEQF
TRBV28 | ASTRYSNQPQH
TRBV10-3 | AIRGDRDTGELF
TRBV28 | ASNPGALSYEQY
TRBV10-3 | AISEPTTDRAYEQY
TRBV5-1 | ASSLALTRAQTYEQY
TRBV5-1 | ASTIGGLNTEAF
TRBV5-5 | ASSTGTGRDHNEKLF
TRBV27 | ASSLFGATNEKLF
TRBV4-3 | ASSQDISGYTDTQY
TRBV6-5 | ASTPRGTNTGELF